The 28 T cell receptor beta chains below all came from one sample that was sequenced in a study of blood T cells in healthy people across ages. Combining a sample-barcoded 5' primer with a J-beta primer mix, a second PCR ran for about 7 to 12 cycles. A single record per CDR3 protein comes from TCRdb applying MiXCR to the 5' RACE reads. Seen here are about 570,000 distinct CDR3 sequences, 27% observed once, and the top ten hold approximately 17%. What was sequenced was blood. The receptors were gathered from a woman aged 70-85 years in good health.

The rearrangement uses TRBV20-1 and TRBJ2-5; D ambiguous. V shed 2 bases and J shed 2 bases, with 12 bases lying between them. This CDR3 has 14 amino acids. The germline V gene has CDR1 DFQATT and CDR2 SNEGSKA (reference sequence). The CDR3 DNA is TGCAGTGCTAGAACCCCCAAGGGTCAAGAGACCCAGTACTTC. Its protein is CSARTPKGQETQYF.

The V gene is TRBV9, the J gene TRBJ2-5, with 11 bases that match TRBD2. Near its end, the DNA agrees better with TRBJ2-1, so the J call may be wrong. This CDR3 is 17 amino acids long. Germline assignment: CDR1 SGDLS and CDR2 YYNGEE. CDR3 protein: CASSVDLAGGQYNEQFF. Written as DNA, the CDR3 is TGTGCCAGCAGCGTAGATCTAGCGGGGGGCCAGTACAATGAGCAGTTCTTC.

This clonotype has at least ten counts. This sequence joins TRBV29-1 and TRBJ1-3; D call uncertain. Germline assignment: CDR1 SQVTM and CDR2 ANQGSEA. This CDR3 region has 15 residues. V lost 0 bases and J lost 0, with 9 bases in between. CDR3 region: CSVEDGFFSGNTIYF. For the CDR3, the DNA is TGCAGCGTTGAAGATGGGTTCTTCTCTGGAAACACCATATATTTT.

This clonotype was seen a handful of times. The rearrangement uses TRBV6-2 or TRBV6-3 and TRBJ2-7; maybe TRBD1 (5 bases). The CDR3 is 12 residues long. V was cut by 2 bases and J by 4 bases, with 6 bases left in between. The germline V gene encodes CDR1 MNHEY and CDR2 SVGEGT. The CDR3 DNA follows: TGTGCCAGCAGTTACCCAGGGTACGAGCAGTACTTC. This sequence encodes CASSYPGYEQYF.

The chain joins TRBV4-2 to TRBJ1-4; 10 nucleotides align to TRBD1. Germline CDR1 LGHNA, CDR2 YNFKEQ. CDR3 size: 16 residues. Losses at the gene ends were 2 bases for V and 5 bases for J; bases not matched to a gene: 5. Written as DNA, the CDR3 is TGTGCCAGCAGCCAATATCCGGGACAGGGGAATGAAAAACTGTTTTTT. Translating gives CASSQYPGQGNEKLFF.

The rearrangement links TRBV7-2 to TRBJ2-5; TRBD2 agrees at 7 bases. CDR3 size: 15 residues. Germline V gene lookup returns CDR1 SGHTA and CDR2 FQGNSA. With 3 bases clipped from V and 8 bases from J, the junction kept 12 bases outside the gene matches. The CDR3 nucleotides read TGTGCCAGCAGCTTCGACCGGGACTATAGATACACCCAGTACTTC. Amino acids: CASSFDRDYRYTQYF.

This clonotype was seen a handful of times. The chain links TRBV6-1 to TRBJ2-2; no clear D gene. V shed 2 bases and J shed 1 base, with 8 bases lying between them. The CDR3 contains 15 residues. Germline CDR1 MNHNS, CDR2 SASEGT. The CDR3 bases are TGTGCCAGCAGTGAACGGGCACTGAACACCGGGGAGCTGTTTTTT. Protein product: CASSERALNTGELFF.

This clonotype came up a few times. The chain couples TRBV20-1 to TRBJ2-5; D remains unclear. The V gene's germline CDR1 is DFQATT and CDR2 SNEGSKA (reference sequence). The V end was cut by 3 bases, the J end by 2 bases, with 7 bases between. The CDR3 has 12 residues. The CDR3 bases are TGCAGTGCTAGTTGGAGACAAGAGACCCAGTACTTC. Protein: CSASWRQETQYF.

The CDR3 region has the DNA TGTGCCAGCAGTGTTAGCCCGGGACTAGCGGGGGAAGGGAATGAGCAGTTCTTC. It yields the protein CASSVSPGLAGEGNEQFF. The chain employs TRBV6-1 and TRBJ2-1; 14 bases fit TRBD2. This CDR3 spans 18 amino acids. The V segment lost 4 bases and the J segment 7 bases; nucleotides outside the gene matches: 12. Germline CDR1 and CDR2: MNHNS and SASEGT.

Comment on this clonotype: An end of the junction does not agree with germline; a read error may underlie this. The V and J genes are TRBV11-2 and TRBJ2-7, with D possibly matching TRBD1 (8 bases). Germline V gene data show CDR1 as SGHAT and CDR2 as FQNNGV. This CDR3 region has 18 residues. Here the CDR3 DNA reads TGTGCCAGCAGCTTAAAGATCATAGGACAGGGAGGGTCCTACAAGCAGTACTTC. Its translation is CASSLKIIGQGGSYKQYF.

In its sample, this clonotype was seen a few times. The V and J genes are TRBV5-1 and TRBJ2-3, with TRBD2 as a possible D gene (6 bases). Germline lookup yields CDR1 SGHRS and CDR2 YFSETQ. The ends were cut back, 4 bases at V and 2 bases at J, with 8 bases in the middle. CDR3 length: 13 amino acids. The CDR3 nucleotides read TGCGCCAGCAGCGCGGGACCCACAGATACGCAGTATTTT. Protein sequence: CASSAGPTDTQYF. The full variable domain, completed using reference TRBV5-1 and TRBJ2-3, is KAGVTQTPRYLIKTRGQQVTLSCSPISGHRSVSWYQQTPGQGLQFLFEYFSETQRNKGNFPGRFSGRQFSNSRSEMNVSTLELGDSALYLCASSAGPTDTQYFGPGTRLTVL.

This clonotype came up a few times. The DNA for the CDR3 is TGTGCCAGCAGGAAAGGGGTCGGGGAGACCCAGTACTTC. It translates to CASRKGVGETQYF. J is TRBJ2-5 and V is TRBV7-2; D possibly corresponds to TRBD1 (5 bases). The CDR3 spans 13 residues. V was clipped by 6 bases and J by 5 bases, with 13 bases between them. The germline gives CDR1 SGHTA, CDR2 FQGNSA.

This clonotype was detected once. It may be a read error: a sequence one base away is much more abundant. The rearrangement joins TRBV29-1 to TRBJ2-5; D might be TRBD1 (5 bases). Trimming removed 7 bases from V and 4 bases from J, with 13 bases in between. The CDR3 is 12 amino acids. CDR1 SQVTM and CDR2 ANQGSEA come from the germline V gene. CDR3 DNA sequence: TGCAGCGGACTCACAGGCCGAGAGACCCAGTACTTC. It codes for CSGLTGRETQYF.

The V gene is TRBV7-2, the J gene TRBJ2-1, with D possibly being TRBD2 (6 bases). Germline CDR1 is SGHTA and CDR2 is FQGNSA. The ends were cut back, 1 base at V and 2 bases at J, with 12 bases in the middle. This CDR3 has 16 amino acids. This CDR3 reads CASSLDASGAYNEQFF. Here the CDR3 DNA reads TGTGCCAGCAGCTTAGATGCGTCGGGAGCCTACAATGAGCAGTTCTTC.

This clonotype was found a few times. V gene TRBV5-1 combines with J gene TRBJ2-3; D might be TRBD1 or TRBD2, each matching 5 bases. This CDR3 comprises 13 residues. CDR1 and CDR2 from the germline V gene are SGHRS and YFSETQ. The V and J ends lost 4 bases and 8 bases respectively, with 14 bases between them. The CDR3 DNA reads TGCGCCAGCAGCGGGACCGCGGCGGTTACGCAGTATTTT. Translating gives CASSGTAAVTQYF.

The chain joins TRBV6-5 to TRBJ2-7; D uncertain. V was pared by 0 bases and J by 1 base, with 7 bases between. The V gene's germline CDR1 is MNHEY and CDR2 SVGAGI. This CDR3 comprises 14 residues. This CDR3 reads CASSYSARSYEQYF. The CDR3 DNA reads as TGTGCCAGCAGTTACTCTGCTCGATCCTACGAGCAGTACTTC.

This clonotype was found a few times. The chain employs TRBV6-6 and TRBJ2-7; no reliable D call. The CDR3 is made up of 14 amino acids. Trimming left V 6 bases short and J 0 bases short, with 12 bases between. Germline CDR1 is MNHNY and CDR2 is SVGAGI (reference sequence). The CDR3 nucleotides read TGTGCCAGCAGGCCCCAAACGGTCTCCTACGAGCAGTACTTC. Its protein product is CASRPQTVSYEQYF.

Many counts were recorded for this clonotype. A junction boundary mismatches the germline segment, possibly from a read error. CDR3 sequence (DNA): TGTGCCAGCAGCCTACCAGGGCAAGAGACCCAGTACTTC. As protein: CASSLPGQETQYF. The chain links TRBV5-1 to TRBJ2-5; D perhaps matches TRBD1 (5 bases). The germline V gene encodes CDR1 SGHRS and CDR2 YFSETQ. This CDR3 is built from 13 residues.

This clonotype has a single count. The genes are TRBV27 and TRBJ2-7, with 8 bases fitting TRBD1. CDR3 size: 16 residues. CDR1 MNHEY and CDR2 SMNVEV come from the germline V gene (reference sequence). The J segment lost 2 bases and the V segment lost 5 bases, leaving 11 bases of the junction unmatched. CDR3 in DNA: TGTGCCAGCAGTCAATCCTCCGGGACAGGAGCCTACGAGCAGTACTTC. It is translated as CASSQSSGTGAYEQYF.

The rearrangement links TRBV27 to TRBJ2-7; 7 bases map to TRBD1. This CDR3 has 14 residues. Germline CDR1 reads MNHEY; CDR2 reads SMNVEV (reference sequence). J gave up 2 bases and V 6 bases, and 7 bases lay outside the gene matches. The CDR3, as DNA: TGTGCCAGCAGCTCACTAGGGACAGCCTACGAGCAGTACTTC. Protein sequence: CASSSLGTAYEQYF.

This chain joins TRBV2 and TRBJ2-1, with TRBD2 as a possible D gene (6 bases). V was clipped by 4 bases and J by 0 bases, with 13 bases between them. Germline assignment: CDR1 SNHLY and CDR2 FYNNEI. The CDR3 is 16 amino acids. The CDR3 spells CASSVGLLRSYNEQFF. CDR3 DNA sequence: TGTGCCAGCAGTGTAGGACTACTCCGCTCCTACAATGAGCAGTTCTTC.

This clonotype appeared a few times. This chain connects TRBV28 to TRBJ2-1; TRBD1 matches at 9 bases. Germline V gives CDR1 MDHEN, CDR2 SYDVKM. With 4 bases clipped from V and 8 bases from J, the junction kept 12 bases outside the gene matches. This CDR3 region has 16 residues. As DNA, the CDR3 is TGTGCCAGCAGTTCATCCGCCGGGACAGGGCTCTATGAGCAGTTCTTC. It encodes CASSSSAGTGLYEQFF. Variable domain in full (rest from reference TRBV28 and TRBJ2-1): DVKVTQSSRYLVKRTGEKVFLECVQDMDHENMFWYRQDPGLGLRLIYFSYDVKMKEKGDIPEGYSVSREKKERFSLILESASTNQTSMYLCASSSSAGTGLYEQFFGPGTRLTVL.

The gene calls are TRBV5-1 and TRBJ2-1; TRBD2 aligns across 14 bases. J lost 9 bases, V lost 4 bases, and 6 bases had no gene match. The germline V gene has CDR1 SGHRS and CDR2 YFSETQ. This CDR3 spans 15 amino acids. Written as DNA, the CDR3 is TGCGCCAGCAGCCCGGGACTAGCGGGGGATAGTGAGCAGTTCTTC. It translates to CASSPGLAGDSEQFF.

This clonotype was recorded a few times. This chain uses TRBV7-2 with TRBJ2-2; maybe TRBD2 (7 bases). V was trimmed by 2 bases and J by 0 bases, leaving 19 bases between them. Germline CDR1 and CDR2: SGHTA and FQGNSA. The CDR3 has 19 amino acids. The CDR3 DNA is TGTGCCAGCAGCTTAAGGGTCGCCGGGGGGCCAACGAACACCGGGGAGCTGTTTTTT. Translation gives CASSLRVAGGPTNTGELFF.

The rearrangement uses TRBV7-9 and TRBJ2-1; the D gene is possibly TRBD2 (6 bases). There are 16 residues in the CDR3. Germline assignment: CDR1 SEHNR and CDR2 FQNEAQ (reference sequence). V gave up 6 bases and J gave up 6 bases, with 21 bases separating them. CDR3 amino acids: CASSPRGMDSRNEQFF. CDR3 nucleotides: TGTGCCAGCAGTCCCCGGGGGATGGATTCGCGCAATGAGCAGTTCTTC.

The rearrangement joins TRBV2 to TRBJ1-2; TRBD1 is a possible D gene (6 bases). The ends were cut back, 7 bases at V and 4 bases at J, with 13 bases in the middle. Germline V gene lookup returns CDR1 SNHLY and CDR2 FYNNEI. The CDR3 is 13 residues long. The CDR3 sequence: CASTRTGSYGYTF. For the CDR3, the DNA is TGTGCCAGCACCAGAACAGGGAGCTATGGCTACACCTTC.

This rearrangement joins TRBV5-1 to TRBJ2-4, with D unclear. The V gene lost 3 bases and the J gene lost 0 bases, with 7 bases spanning the gap. The CDR3 has 14 residues. Germline CDR1 and CDR2: SGHRS and YFSETQ. This CDR3 reads CASSSTAAKNIQYF. The CDR3 DNA follows: TGCGCCAGCAGCTCAACAGCAGCCAAAAACATTCAGTACTTC. The whole variable domain, remainder taken from reference TRBV5-1 and TRBJ2-4, is KAGVTQTPRYLIKTRGQQVTLSCSPISGHRSVSWYQQTPGQGLQFLFEYFSETQRNKGNFPGRFSGRQFSNSRSEMNVSTLELGDSALYLCASSSTAAKNIQYFGAGTRLSVL.

The chain uses TRBV14 and TRBJ2-3; D may correspond to TRBD1 or TRBD2 (5 bases each). V was clipped by 4 bases and J by 2 bases, with 16 bases between them. Germline CDR1 and CDR2: SGHDN and FVKESK. CDR3 size: 16 residues. This CDR3 reads CASSPLRDGLTDTQYF. DNA of the CDR3: TGTGCCAGCAGCCCTCTCCGGGACGGACTCACAGATACGCAGTATTTT.